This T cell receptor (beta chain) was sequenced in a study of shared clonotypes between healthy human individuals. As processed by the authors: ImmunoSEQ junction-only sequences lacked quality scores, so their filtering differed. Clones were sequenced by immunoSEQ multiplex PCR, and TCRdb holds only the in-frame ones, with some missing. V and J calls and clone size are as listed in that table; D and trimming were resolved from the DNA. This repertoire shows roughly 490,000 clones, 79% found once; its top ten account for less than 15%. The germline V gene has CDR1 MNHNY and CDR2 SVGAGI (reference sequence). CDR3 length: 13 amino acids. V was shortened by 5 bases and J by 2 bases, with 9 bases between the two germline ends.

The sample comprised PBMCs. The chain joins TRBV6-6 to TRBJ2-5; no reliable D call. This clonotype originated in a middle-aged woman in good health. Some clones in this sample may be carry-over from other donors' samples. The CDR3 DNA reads TGTGCCAGCAGTCCCCAGGATCAAGAGACCCAGTACTTC. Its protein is CASSPQDQETQYF.